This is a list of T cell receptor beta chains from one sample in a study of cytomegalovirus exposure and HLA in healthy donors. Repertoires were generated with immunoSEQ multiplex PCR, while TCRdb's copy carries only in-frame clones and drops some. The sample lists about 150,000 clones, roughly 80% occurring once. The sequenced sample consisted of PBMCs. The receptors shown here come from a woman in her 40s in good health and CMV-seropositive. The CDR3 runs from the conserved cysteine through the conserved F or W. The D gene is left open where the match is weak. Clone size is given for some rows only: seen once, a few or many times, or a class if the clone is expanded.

CDR3: CAWSKGGATSPFLYGYTF
DNA: TGTGCCTGGAGTAAAGGCGGCGCAACCAGCCCTTTTCTTTATGGCTACACCTTC
V: TRBV30
size: -
J: TRBJ1-2
D: -

CDR3: CASQDRANNQPQHF
DNA: TGTGCCAGTCAGGACAGGGCGAATAATCAGCCCCAGCATTTT
V: TRBV19
size: -
J: TRBJ1-5
D: TRBD1

CDR3: CASSAGPGEKLFF
DNA: TGTGCCAGCAGCGCGGGACCGGGTGAAAAACTGTTTTTT
V: TRBV13
size: -
J: TRBJ1-4
D: -

CDR3: CASSISSGGSYEQYF
DNA: TGTGCCAGTAGTATATCATCAGGGGGCTCTTACGAGCAGTACTTC
V: TRBV19
size: -
J: TRBJ2-7
D: TRBD1

CDR3: CASSLGSGRVGGQYF
DNA: TGTGCCAGCAGTTTAGGGAGCGGGAGGGTTGGGGGGCAGTACTTC
V: TRBV28
size: once
J: TRBJ2-7
D: TRBD2

CDR3: CASSERTGSYEQYF
DNA: TGTGCCAGCAGTGAAAGGACAGGGAGCTACGAGCAGTACTTC
V: TRBV6-1
size: -
J: TRBJ2-7
D: TRBD1

CDR3: CASSSSGQPSTDTQYF
DNA: TGTGCCAGCAGTTCCTCGGGACAGCCTAGCACAGATACGCAGTATTTT
V: TRBV28
size: -
J: TRBJ2-3
D: TRBD1

CDR3: CASSLEGTGGRTTGELFF
DNA: TGTGCCAGCAGCTTAGAAGGGACAGGGGGTCGAACGACCGGGGAGCTGTTTTTT
V: TRBV7-2
size: -
J: TRBJ2-2
D: TRBD1

CDR3: CASSQGLAGQETQYF
DNA: TGTGCCAGCAGCCAGGGACTAGCGGGGCAAGAGACCCAGTACTTC
V: TRBV4-2
size: -
J: TRBJ2-5
D: TRBD2

CDR3: CASSSLGVGSYNEQFF
DNA: TGTGCCAGCAGTTCCCTCGGGGTGGGGTCCTACAATGAGCAGTTCTTC
V: TRBV28
size: -
J: TRBJ2-1
D: -

CDR3: CASSEGGTGNQETQYF
DNA: TGTGCCAGCAGTGAAGGTGGGACAGGTAACCAAGAGACCCAGTACTTC
V: TRBV25-1
size: -
J: TRBJ2-5
D: TRBD1

CDR3: CASSSTRADSFSGNTIYF
DNA: TGCGCCAGCAGCTCGACCCGGGCGGACTCTTTCTCTGGAAACACCATATATTTT
V: TRBV5-1
size: -
J: TRBJ1-3
D: -

CDR3: CASSYWLQGARNEQYF
DNA: TGTGCCAGCAGTTACTGGTTACAGGGGGCGAGAAACGAGCAGTACTTC
V: TRBV6-5
size: -
J: TRBJ2-7
D: TRBD1

CDR3: CASGTAYEQYF
DNA: TGTGCCAGTGGGACAGCCTACGAGCAGTACTTC
V: TRBV19
size: -
J: TRBJ2-7
D: TRBD1

CDR3: CASSLGQRGFYEQYF
DNA: TGTGCCAGCAGCTTGGGACAGCGTGGATTCTACGAGCAGTACTTC
V: TRBV5-4
size: -
J: TRBJ2-7
D: -

CDR3: CASSIPGGPNEKLFF
DNA: TGTGCCAGTAGTATCCCAGGGGGCCCGAATGAAAAACTGTTTTTT
V: TRBV19
size: -
J: TRBJ1-4
D: TRBD1

CDR3: CASSISQGPEPQHF
DNA: TGTGCCAGTAGTATTTCCCAGGGTCCGGAGCCCCAGCATTTT
V: TRBV19
size: -
J: TRBJ1-5
D: -

CDR3: CASSLDRGNYGYTF
DNA: TGTGCCAGCAGTTTAGACAGGGGCAACTATGGCTACACCTTC
V: TRBV28
size: few
J: TRBJ1-2
D: TRBD1

CDR3: CASGDRVKETQYF
DNA: TGTGCCAGCGGAGACAGGGTAAAAGAGACCCAGTACTTC
V: TRBV10-3
size: -
J: TRBJ2-5
D: TRBD1

CDR3: CASSPDSLNTGELFF
DNA: TGTGCCAGCTCTCCGGACAGCTTGAACACCGGGGAGCTGTTTTTT
V: TRBV18
size: -
J: TRBJ2-2
D: -

CDR3: CAWNPGQGASSPLHF
DNA: TGTGCCTGGAATCCGGGACAGGGGGCAAGTTCACCCCTCCACTTT
V: TRBV30
size: -
J: TRBJ1-6
D: TRBD1

CDR3: CASSPDRVNYGYTF
DNA: TGTGCCAGCAGCCCCGACAGGGTAAACTATGGCTACACCTTC
V: TRBV5-4
size: -
J: TRBJ1-2
D: TRBD1

CDR3: CAISESIGPGSIQYF
DNA: TGTGCCATCAGTGAGTCTATAGGCCCGGGGAGCATTCAGTACTTC
V: TRBV10-3
size: -
J: TRBJ2-4
D: -

CDR3: CATSRVTGELFF
DNA: TGTGCCACCTCCCGAGTCACCGGGGAGCTGTTTTTT
V: TRBV10-3
size: -
J: TRBJ2-2
D: -

CDR3: CASSEQGNTEAFF
DNA: TGTGCCAGCAGCGAACAGGGGAACACTGAAGCTTTCTTT
V: TRBV28
size: -
J: TRBJ1-1
D: -

CDR3: CASRGLRDGGYTF
DNA: TGCGCCAGCAGGGGACTCCGGGATGGTGGCTACACCTTC
V: TRBV4-1
size: -
J: TRBJ1-2
D: -